This T cell receptor (beta chain) was observed in a study of T cell responses to AZD1222 COVID-19 vaccine. Broader study findings: White British donors predominated, females outnumbered males, and clonal diversity was possibly underestimated.

Concerning this clone: Its antigen is unidentified.

Assay: immunoSEQ multiplex PCR; the TCRdb copy retains only in-frame clones and omits some. This sample has about 190,000 clones; around 94% occur once, and the top ten carry about 1.2%. V dropped 7 bases and J dropped 0 bases, with 12 bases sitting between them. Germline V gene lookup returns CDR1 MNHEY and CDR2 SVGAGI. The CDR3 extends over 15 amino acids. The TCR originated in an adult in good health. The gene calls are TRBV6-5 and TRBJ1-4; a possible D gene is TRBD1 (5 bases). Sequences were derived from peripheral blood, sampled on day 0 of AZD1222 vaccination. CDR3 nucleotide sequence: TGTGCCAGCATATACACAGGTGCAACTAATGAAAAACTGTTTTTT. Encoded protein: CASIYTGATNEKLFF.